This record concerns one T cell receptor beta chain sequence. The antigen is undetermined. The data were taken from a study of cytomegalovirus exposure and HLA in healthy donors. Germline V CDR1 and CDR2: LNHDA, SQIVND (reference sequence). There are 15 residues in the CDR3. The V end was cut by 4 bases, the J end by 3 bases, with 14 bases between. PCR was performed using 60 Vbeta and 13 Jbeta primers. Profiling relied on immunoSEQ multiplex PCR, and the TCRdb table lists in-frame clones only, not all of them. This sample carries 200,000 or so clones, 80% to 85% of them seen once, and the ten largest clones take 0.2% to 0.3%. Regarding the study as a whole: The productive fraction for most TCR beta V segments was about 87% or about 30% in an earlier analysis. According to reports, the classifier identified cytomegalovirus status with high specificity and sensitivity. Based on reports, TCR beta sequences accurately predicted HLA-A and HLA-B alleles for most subjects.

The J gene is TRBJ2-3, the V gene TRBV19, with D perhaps matching TRBD2 (7 bases). Sequencing was done on a sample of PBMCs. The sequence derives from a boy aged 5-17 years in good health and CMV-seronegative. CDR3 protein: CASSNRGAQTDTQYF. The CDR3 nucleotides are TGTGCCAGTAGTAATCGGGGGGCACAAACAGATACGCAGTATTTT.